This TCR beta chain is drawn from a study of T cell responses to AZD1222 COVID-19 vaccine. The overall study: Second-dose intervals of approximately 4 or approximately 12 weeks were pooled. General observations from the study: Only after the peak T cell response were repertoires sampled. At baseline, seropositivity was found in only a handful of AZD1222 recipients. It should be noted that donors were predominantly white British and more often female, and clonal diversity was possibly underestimated.

This table comes from immunoSEQ multiplex PCR, and its TCRdb copy is limited to in-frame clones, with some not included. The table records around 89,000 clones, approximately 91% of them present only once. Turning to this clone: The target antigen is unknown.

CDR1 and CDR2 from the germline V gene are MGHRA and YSYEKL. This CDR3 is 13 amino acids long. The V gene lost 0 bases and the J gene lost 4 bases, with 7 bases spanning the gap. This clonotype was sampled from an adult in good health. The starting material was peripheral blood, obtained on day 0 of AZD1222 vaccination. The chain joins TRBV4-1 to TRBJ2-7; D unresolved. The CDR3 is CASSQEQQYEQYF. CDR3 DNA sequence: TGCGCCAGCAGCCAAGAACAGCAGTACGAGCAGTACTTC.